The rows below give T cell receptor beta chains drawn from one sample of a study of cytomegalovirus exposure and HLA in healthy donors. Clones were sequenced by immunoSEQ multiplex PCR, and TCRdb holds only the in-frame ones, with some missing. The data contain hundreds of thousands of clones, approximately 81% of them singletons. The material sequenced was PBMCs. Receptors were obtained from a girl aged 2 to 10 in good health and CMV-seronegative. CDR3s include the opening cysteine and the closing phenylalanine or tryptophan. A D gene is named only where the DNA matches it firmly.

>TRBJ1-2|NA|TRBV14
TGTGCCAGCAGCCCCGACAGAGCTAACTATGGCTACACCTTC
CASSPDRANYGYTF
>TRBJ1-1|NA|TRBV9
TGTGCCAGCAGCGTAGACTGGTGGAACACTGAAGCTTTCTTT
CASSVDWWNTEAFF
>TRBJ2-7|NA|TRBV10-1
TGCGCCAGCAGTGACGGCAGCGGGTCGGGAGAGCAGTACTTC
CASSDGSGSGEQYF
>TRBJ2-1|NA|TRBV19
TGTGCCAGTAAGGCGGGGGCCGCGTACAATGAGCAGTTCTTC
CASKAGAAYNEQFF
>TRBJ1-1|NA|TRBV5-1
TGCGCCAGCGGTGAGCTGGGAGACACTGAAGCTTTCTTT
CASGELGDTEAFF
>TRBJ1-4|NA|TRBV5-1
TGCGCCAGCAGCTTGGGGGAGTCGGATTTCGGTGAAAAACTGTTTTTT
CASSLGESDFGEKLFF
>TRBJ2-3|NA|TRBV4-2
TGTGCCAGCAGCCAAGTGGAGATCGTCAGCACAGATACGCAGTATTTT
CASSQVEIVSTDTQYF
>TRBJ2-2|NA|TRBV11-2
TGTGCCAGCGGCGGGACAGTCATCTGGGCCGGGGAGCTGTTTTTT
CASGGTVIWAGELFF
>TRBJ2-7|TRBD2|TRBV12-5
TGTGCTAGTGGTTTGGTAAGAACTAGCGGTACCTACGAGCAGTACTTC
CASGLVRTSGTYEQYF
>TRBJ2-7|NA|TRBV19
TGTGCCAGTAGTAATGGAGTTCCCTACGAGCAGTACTTC
CASSNGVPYEQYF
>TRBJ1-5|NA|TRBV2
TGTGCCAGCAGTGTAATGCAGGCGGGGCATAGCAATCAGCCCCAGCATTTT
CASSVMQAGHSNQPQHF
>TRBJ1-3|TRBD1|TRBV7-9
TGTGCCAGCAGCTCGGGACAGGCCTTCTCTGGAAACACCATATATTTT
CASSSGQAFSGNTIYF
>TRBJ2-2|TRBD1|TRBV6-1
TGTGCCAGCAGTGATCAGGGGGCGACCGGGGAGCTGTTTTTT
CASSDQGATGELFF
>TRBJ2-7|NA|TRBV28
TGTGCCAGCAGTTTATCCTTGGCAGGATTAACCTACGAGCAGTACTTC
CASSLSLAGLTYEQYF